Here is one T cell receptor (beta chain) with its context. Method: immunoSEQ multiplex PCR; TCRdb's copy keeps in-frame clones and lacks some. The sample includes around 2,000,000 clones, around 96% seen only once; the top ten take under 1.5%. The data stem from a study of shared clonotypes between healthy human individuals. This CDR3 region has 14 residues. Trimming left V 2 bases short and J 2 bases short, with 13 bases between. Germline CDR1 GTSNPN, CDR2 SVGIG (reference sequence). Naive CD8 cells lacked CD45RO, underwent positive selection for CCR7 and left out terminally differentiated effector memory CD45RA+ cells.

The J gene is TRBJ2-7, the V gene TRBV30; no definite D call. The sample comprised naive CD8+ T cells sorted from blood. The receptor comes from a man between 18 and 35 years old in good health. The CDR3 loop is CAWSMRAPPYEQYF. The CDR3 DNA sequence: TGTGCCTGGAGTATGAGAGCCCCCCCCTACGAGCAGTACTTC. Filled out from reference TRBV30 and TRBJ2-7, the complete variable domain reads SQTIHQWPATLVQPVGSPLSLECTVEGTSNPNLYWYRQAAGRGLQLLFYSVGIGQISSEVPQNLSASRPQDRQFILSSKKLLLSDSGFYLCAWSMRAPPYEQYFGPGTRLTVT.